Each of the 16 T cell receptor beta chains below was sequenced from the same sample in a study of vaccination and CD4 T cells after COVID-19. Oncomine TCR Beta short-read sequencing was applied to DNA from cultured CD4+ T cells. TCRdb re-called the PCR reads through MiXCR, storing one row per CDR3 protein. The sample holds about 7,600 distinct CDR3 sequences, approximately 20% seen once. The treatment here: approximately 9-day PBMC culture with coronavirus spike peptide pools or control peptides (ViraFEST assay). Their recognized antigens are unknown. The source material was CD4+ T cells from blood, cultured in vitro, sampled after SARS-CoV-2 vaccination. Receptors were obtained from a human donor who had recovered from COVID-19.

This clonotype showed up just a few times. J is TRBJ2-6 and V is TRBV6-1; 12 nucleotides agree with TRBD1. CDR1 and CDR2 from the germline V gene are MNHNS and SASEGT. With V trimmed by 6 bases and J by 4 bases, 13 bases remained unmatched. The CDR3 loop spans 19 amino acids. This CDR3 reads CASSFKPGQGASGANVLTF. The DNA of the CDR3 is TGTGCCAGCAGCTTCAAACCGGGACAGGGGGCGTCGGGGGCCAACGTCCTGACTTTC.

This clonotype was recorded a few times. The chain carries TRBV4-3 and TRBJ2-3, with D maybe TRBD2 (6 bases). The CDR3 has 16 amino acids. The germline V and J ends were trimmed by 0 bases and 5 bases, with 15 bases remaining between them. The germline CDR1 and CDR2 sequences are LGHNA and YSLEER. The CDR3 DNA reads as TGCGCCAGCAGCCAAGAGGGGCGGGATCGAGGAGATACGCAGTATTTT. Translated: CASSQEGRDRGDTQYF.

Here the CDR3 DNA reads TGTGCCAGCAGTAACCAAGACGGTAACTATGGCTACACCTTC. Amino acid sequence: CASSNQDGNYGYTF. This chain uses TRBV27 with TRBJ1-2, with D unresolved. The CDR3 runs 14 residues. Germline V gene data show CDR1 as MNHEY and CDR2 as SMNVEV (reference sequence). Trimming pared 5 bases from V and 1 base from J, leaving 11 bases between.

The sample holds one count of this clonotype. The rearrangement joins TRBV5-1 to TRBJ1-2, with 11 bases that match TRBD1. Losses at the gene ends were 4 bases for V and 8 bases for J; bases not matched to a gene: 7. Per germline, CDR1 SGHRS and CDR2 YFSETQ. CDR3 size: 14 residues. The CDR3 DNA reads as TGCGCCAGCAGCCCGGGACAGGGGGTTGGGGGCTACACCTTC. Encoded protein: CASSPGQGVGGYTF.

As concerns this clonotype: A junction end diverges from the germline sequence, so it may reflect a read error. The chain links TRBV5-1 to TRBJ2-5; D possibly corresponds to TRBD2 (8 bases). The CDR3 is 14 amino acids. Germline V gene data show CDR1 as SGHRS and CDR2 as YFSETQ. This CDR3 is CTSSSPGGGETQYF. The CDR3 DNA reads TGCACCAGCAGCTCACCGGGAGGGGGCGAGACCCAGTACTTC.

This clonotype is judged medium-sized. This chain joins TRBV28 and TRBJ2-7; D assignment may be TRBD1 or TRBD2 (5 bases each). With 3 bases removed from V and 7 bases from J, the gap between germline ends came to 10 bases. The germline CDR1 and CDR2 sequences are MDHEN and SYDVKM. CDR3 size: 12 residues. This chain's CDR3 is CASSFSGQEQYF. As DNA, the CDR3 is TGTGCCAGCAGTTTTTCGGGGCAGGAGCAGTACTTC.

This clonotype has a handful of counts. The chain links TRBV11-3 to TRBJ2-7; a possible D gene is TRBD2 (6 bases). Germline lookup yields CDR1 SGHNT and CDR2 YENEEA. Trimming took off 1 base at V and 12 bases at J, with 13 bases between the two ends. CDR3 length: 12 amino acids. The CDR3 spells CASSLAFGGAYF. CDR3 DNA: TGTGCCAGCAGCTTAGCGTTCGGGGGTGCGTACTTC.

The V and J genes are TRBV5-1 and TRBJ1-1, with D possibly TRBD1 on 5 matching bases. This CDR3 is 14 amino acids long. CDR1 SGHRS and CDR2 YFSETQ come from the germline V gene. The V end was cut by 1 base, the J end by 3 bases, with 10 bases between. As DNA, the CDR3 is TGCGCCAGCAGCTTGCAGGGCGGGGACACTGAAGCTTTCTTT. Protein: CASSLQGGDTEAFF.

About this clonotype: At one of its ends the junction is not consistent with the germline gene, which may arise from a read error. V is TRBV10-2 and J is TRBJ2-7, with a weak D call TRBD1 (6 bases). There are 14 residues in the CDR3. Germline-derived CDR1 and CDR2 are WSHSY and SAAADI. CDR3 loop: CVSSDGTGRYEQYF. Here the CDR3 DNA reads TGCGTCAGCAGTGATGGAACAGGGCGATACGAGCAGTACTTC.

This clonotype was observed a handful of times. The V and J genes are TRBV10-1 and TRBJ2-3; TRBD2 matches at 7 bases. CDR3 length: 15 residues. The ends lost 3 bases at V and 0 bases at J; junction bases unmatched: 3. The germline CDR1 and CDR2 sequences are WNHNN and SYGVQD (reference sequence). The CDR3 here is CASSDLSGSTDTQYF. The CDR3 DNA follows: TGCGCCAGCAGTGACCTTAGCGGGAGCACAGATACGCAGTATTTT.

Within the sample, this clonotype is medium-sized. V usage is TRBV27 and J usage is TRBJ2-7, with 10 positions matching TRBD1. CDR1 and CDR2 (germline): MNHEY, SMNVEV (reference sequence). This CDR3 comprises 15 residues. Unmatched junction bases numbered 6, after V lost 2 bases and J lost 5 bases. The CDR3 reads CASSLGDRGGHEQYF. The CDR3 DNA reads TGTGCCAGCAGTTTAGGGGACAGGGGAGGTCACGAGCAGTACTTC.

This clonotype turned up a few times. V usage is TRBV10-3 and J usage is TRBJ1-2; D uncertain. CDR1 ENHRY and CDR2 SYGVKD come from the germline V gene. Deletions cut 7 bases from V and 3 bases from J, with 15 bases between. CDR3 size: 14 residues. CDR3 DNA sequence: TGTGCCATCAACCCGGACGGAACTCACTATGGCTACACCTTC. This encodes CAINPDGTHYGYTF.

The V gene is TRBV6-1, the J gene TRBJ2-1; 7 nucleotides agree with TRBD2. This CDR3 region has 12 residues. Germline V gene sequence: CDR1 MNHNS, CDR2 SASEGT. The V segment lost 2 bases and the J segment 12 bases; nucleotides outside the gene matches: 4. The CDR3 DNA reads TGTGCCAGCAGTGAAATGGGGGGGTGGCAGTTCTTC. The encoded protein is CASSEMGGWQFF.

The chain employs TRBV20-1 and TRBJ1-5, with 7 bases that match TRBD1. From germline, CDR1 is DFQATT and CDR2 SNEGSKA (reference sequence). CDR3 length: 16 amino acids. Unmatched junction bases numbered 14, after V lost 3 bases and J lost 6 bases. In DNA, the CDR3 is TGCAGTGCTAGGCACCACCAACAGGGGTTAGTTCAGCCCCAGCATTTT. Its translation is CSARHHQQGLVQPQHF.

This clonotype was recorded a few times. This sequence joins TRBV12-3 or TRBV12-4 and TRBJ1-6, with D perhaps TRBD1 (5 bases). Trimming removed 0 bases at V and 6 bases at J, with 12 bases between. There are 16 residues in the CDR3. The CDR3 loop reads CASSLASGLGNSPLHF. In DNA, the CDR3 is TGTGCCAGCAGTTTAGCCTCAGGGCTTGGTAATTCACCCCTCCACTTT.

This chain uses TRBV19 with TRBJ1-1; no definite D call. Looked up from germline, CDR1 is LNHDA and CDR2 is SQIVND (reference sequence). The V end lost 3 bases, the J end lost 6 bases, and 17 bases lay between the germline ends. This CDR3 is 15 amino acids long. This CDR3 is CASSIPAGRTPEAFF. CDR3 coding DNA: TGTGCCAGTAGTATCCCCGCCGGGAGAACTCCTGAAGCTTTCTTT.